Following are 29 T cell receptor beta chains from one sample sequenced in a study of shared clonotypes between healthy human individuals. TCRdb keeps only in-frame clones here, not all; method: immunoSEQ multiplex PCR. Altogether roughly 2.2 million clones are present, just under 95% being singletons, with the ten largest covering 0.37%. Material: naive CD4+ T cells from PBMCs. Subset noted: CD45RA+ positively selected. Receptor source: a man aged 18 to 30 in good health. Some clones in this sample may be carry-over from other donors' samples.

The chain has TRBV5-5 and TRBJ2-5, with TRBD1 as a possible D gene (6 bases). This CDR3 region has 16 residues. V lost 4 bases and J 1 base, leaving 17 bases between the germline ends. From germline, CDR1 is SGHKS and CDR2 YYEKEE (reference sequence). The CDR3 nucleotides are TGTGCCAGCAGCACGGCCAAACAGGGATCCCAAGAGACCCAGTACTTC. Amino acids: CASSTAKQGSQETQYF.

The genes are TRBV2 and TRBJ1-1; 11 bases agree with TRBD1. V lost 8 bases, J lost 3 bases, and 8 bases stayed unmatched. The length of the CDR3 is 15 residues. Germline CDR1 is SNHLY and CDR2 is FYNNEI. CDR3 coding DNA: TGTGCCAGCCGGACAGGGGGCGCGGGGGACACTGAAGCTTTCTTT. This translates into CASRTGGAGDTEAFF.

The chain employs TRBV5-4 and TRBJ2-7; 7 positions agree with TRBD1. The germline V gene encodes CDR1 SGHNT and CDR2 YYREEE (reference sequence). Trimming at V came to 5 bases and at J to 1 base, leaving 9 bases not matched to a gene. The CDR3 contains 15 residues. This CDR3 reads CASRPDRQTSYEQYF. As DNA, the CDR3 is TGTGCCAGCAGACCGGACAGGCAAACTTCCTACGAGCAGTACTTC. Looking up the rest from reference TRBV5-4 and TRBJ2-7 gives the full variable domain: ETGVTQSPTHLIKTRGQQVTLRCSSQSGHNTVSWYQQALGQGPQFIFQYYREEENGRGNFPPRFSGLQFPNYSSELNVNALELDDSALYLCASRPDRQTSYEQYFGPGTRLTVT.

The chain uses TRBV7-6 and TRBJ1-5; unclear D gene. This CDR3 spans 14 amino acids. Trimming pared 4 bases from V and 1 base from J, leaving 8 bases between. Germline V gene lookup returns CDR1 SGHVS and CDR2 FNYEAQ. The CDR3, as DNA: TGTGCCAGCAGCTACTCGGGGAGCAATCAGCCCCAGCATTTT. This translates into CASSYSGSNQPQHF.

The rearrangement links TRBV5-1 to TRBJ2-6, with D perhaps being TRBD1 or TRBD2 (6 bases each). The CDR3 has 14 residues. In germline, CDR1 is SGHRS, CDR2 YFSETQ. V lost 5 bases to trimming and J lost 3 bases, with 9 bases between them. CDR3 DNA: TGCGCCAGCAGAGGGGGAGGTGGGGCCAACGTCCTGACTTTC. Its protein product is CASRGGGGANVLTF.

The chain recombines TRBV7-9 with TRBJ2-3, with D uncertain. Germline assignment: CDR1 SEHNR and CDR2 FQNEAQ (reference sequence). With 1 base removed from V and 1 base from J, the gap between germline ends came to 6 bases. CDR3 length: 14 residues. The CDR3, as DNA: TGTGCCAGCAGCTTAGGCTTAGGCACAGATACGCAGTATTTT. This codes for CASSLGLGTDTQYF.

The rearrangement joins TRBV5-1 to TRBJ2-7; no firm D call. Germline CDR1 reads SGHRS; CDR2 reads YFSETQ. V dropped 1 base and J dropped 0 bases, with 8 bases sitting between them. CDR3 length: 14 residues. The CDR3 nucleotides read TGCGCCAGCAGCTTGCCCGGAAACTCCTACGAGCAGTACTTC. Translating it yields CASSLPGNSYEQYF.

The J gene is TRBJ2-1, the V gene TRBV29-1, with 9 nucleotides matching TRBD2. Germline V lookup: CDR1 SQVTM, CDR2 ANQGSEA. There are 13 residues in the CDR3. The V and J ends lost 7 bases and 9 bases, in that order; junction bases with no gene match: 10. The CDR3 nucleotides are TGCAGCGCCGCCGGCGGGAGGGCCGCTGAGCAGTTCTTC. The encoded protein is CSAAGGRAAEQFF.

The genes are TRBV5-1 and TRBJ2-7; the match to TRBD2 covers 12 bases. V lost 0 bases and J lost 6; bases outside the gene matches: 10. Germline V CDR1 and CDR2: SGHRS, YFSETQ. This CDR3 is built from 17 residues. CDR3 coding DNA: TGCGCCAGCAGCTTGGGGTTTGGAGGACTAGCGGGAAGCGAGCAGTACTTC. It encodes CASSLGFGGLAGSEQYF.

About this clone: Other nucleotide sequences in the sample specify the same CDR3. The chain carries TRBV18 and TRBJ2-7; unclear D gene. Trimming removed 6 bases at V and 1 base at J, with 4 bases between. The CDR3 has 11 residues. The germline V gene encodes CDR1 KGHSH and CDR2 LQKENI. CDR3 DNA sequence: TGTGCCAGCTCCACATCCTACGAGCAGTACTTC. Translated: CASSTSYEQYF. The full variable domain, with the rest looked up from reference TRBV18 and TRBJ2-7, is NAGVMQNPRHLVRRRGQEARLRCSPMKGHSHVYWYRQLPEEGLKFMVYLQKENIIDESGMPKERFSAEFPKEGPSILRIQQVVRGDSAAYFCASSTSYEQYFGPGTRLTVT.

This chain connects TRBV6-6 to TRBJ2-7; D may be TRBD2 (6 bases). The germline CDR1 and CDR2 sequences are MNHNY and SVGAGI (reference sequence). The length of the CDR3 is 14 residues. V gave up 5 bases and J gave up 2 bases, with 13 bases separating them. CDR3 DNA sequence: TGTGCCAGCAGTACCCCGACTAGTCCCTACGAGCAGTACTTC. Residues: CASSTPTSPYEQYF.

For this clone: Other nucleotide sequences from this sample produce the same CDR3. CDR3 coding DNA: TGTGCCAGCAGTCCTGGACGCCTCTATGGCTACACCTTC. It specifies CASSPGRLYGYTF. The V and J genes are TRBV28 and TRBJ1-2, with D uncertain. CDR3 length equals 13 residues. V lost 5 bases to trimming and J lost 4 bases, with 11 bases between them. Per germline, CDR1 MDHEN and CDR2 SYDVKM.

Concerning this clone: Other nucleotide sequences in the sample specify the same CDR3. The V call is TRBV5-1, the J call TRBJ2-1; 8 nucleotides agree with TRBD2. The CDR3 length is 16 residues. With 3 bases clipped from V and 2 bases from J, the junction kept 7 bases outside the gene matches. CDR1 SGHRS and CDR2 YFSETQ come from the germline V gene. The CDR3 bases are TGCGCCAGCAGCTCGCTAGCGGGTGTAACCTACAATGAGCAGTTCTTC. It codes for CASSSLAGVTYNEQFF. The full variable domain, in which reference TRBV5-1 and TRBJ2-1 provide the parts outside the CDR3, is KAGVTQTPRYLIKTRGQQVTLSCSPISGHRSVSWYQQTPGQGLQFLFEYFSETQRNKGNFPGRFSGRQFSNSRSEMNVSTLELGDSALYLCASSSLAGVTYNEQFFGPGTRLTVL.

The rearrangement joins TRBV5-1 to TRBJ2-5; 7 bases are shared with TRBD2. The CDR3 consists of 14 residues. Germline CDR1 SGHRS, CDR2 YFSETQ. With V trimmed by 1 base and J by 3 bases, 3 bases remained unmatched. The CDR3 region has the DNA TGCGCCAGCAGCTTGTACCTAGCGGAAGAGACCCAGTACTTC. As protein: CASSLYLAEETQYF.

This chain connects TRBV9 to TRBJ2-5, with 7 bases identical to TRBD2. CDR1 SGDLS and CDR2 YYNGEE come from the germline V gene. CDR3 length: 15 residues. The V segment lost 4 bases and the J segment 0 bases; nucleotides outside the gene matches: 6. CDR3 region: CASSYFTSDQETQYF. The DNA for the CDR3 is TGTGCCAGCAGCTATTTTACTAGCGACCAAGAGACCCAGTACTTC.

V gene TRBV25-1 combines with J gene TRBJ1-1; D is perhaps TRBD1 (6 bases). Trimming took 1 base from V and 5 from J, leaving 14 bases between them. Germline CDR1 and CDR2: MGHDK and SYGVNS. This CDR3 spans 15 amino acids. CDR3 loop: CASSEWGAAGTEAFF. The CDR3 DNA reads TGTGCCAGCAGTGAATGGGGGGCAGCGGGAACTGAAGCTTTCTTT.

The chain couples TRBV5-1 to TRBJ1-2; 8 bases map to TRBD1. The ends lost 1 base at V and 4 bases at J; junction bases unmatched: 3. CDR3 size: 14 residues. Per the germline V gene, CDR1 is SGHRS and CDR2 is YFSETQ. The CDR3 sequence is CASSLYTGGYGYTF. The CDR3 DNA reads TGCGCCAGCAGCTTGTATACAGGGGGCTATGGCTACACCTTC.

This chain joins TRBV10-3 and TRBJ2-4; 7 bases fit TRBD2. V lost 8 bases and J lost 3; bases outside the gene matches: 4. CDR1 ENHRY and CDR2 SYGVKD come from the germline V gene. The CDR3 runs 13 residues. The CDR3 reads CAIREAGKNIQYF. For the CDR3, the DNA is TGTGCCATCCGGGAGGCGGGCAAAAACATTCAGTACTTC.

The chain employs TRBV5-1 and TRBJ2-1; no clear D gene. The germline CDR1 and CDR2 sequences are SGHRS and YFSETQ. This CDR3 is built from 15 residues. V lost 2 bases to trimming and J lost 3 bases, with 12 bases between them. This chain's CDR3 is CASSLIRTDYNEQFF. CDR3 nucleotides: TGCGCCAGCAGCTTAATTAGGACGGACTACAATGAGCAGTTCTTC.

The V gene is TRBV5-1, the J gene TRBJ2-7; 7 bases map to TRBD1. This CDR3 contains 14 residues. Germline assignment: CDR1 SGHRS and CDR2 YFSETQ. V dropped 4 bases and J dropped 5; count of bases not matched to a gene: 9. CDR3 bases: TGCGCCAGCAGCGCCGACAGGGCAGGTAACGAGCAGTACTTC. Translation gives CASSADRAGNEQYF.

Comments on this clone: Other DNA variants within this sample encode the same CDR3. The V and J genes are TRBV7-9 and TRBJ2-3; the D call may be TRBD1 or TRBD2 (5 bases each). V was clipped by 1 base and J by 5 bases, with 7 bases between them. The CDR3 is 13 amino acids. Per germline, CDR1 SEHNR and CDR2 FQNEAQ (reference sequence). The DNA for the CDR3 is TGTGCCAGCAGCTTAGATGGGGGAGATACGCAGTATTTT. Translating gives CASSLDGGDTQYF.

The CDR3 loop is CASGSRSKLAGGHTDTQYF. CDR3 coding DNA: TGTGCTAGTGGCTCCAGGTCTAAACTAGCGGGAGGGCACACAGATACGCAGTATTTT. V is TRBV12-5 and J is TRBJ2-3, with TRBD2 matching 13 bases. V was pared by 6 bases and J by 2 bases, with 14 bases of the junction left unmatched. The CDR3 sequence is 19 residues long. Germline-derived CDR1 and CDR2 are LGHNT and FRNRAP.

V and J are TRBV7-2 and TRBJ1-5; tentatively, D is TRBD1 (5 bases). Germline V gene lookup returns CDR1 SGHTA and CDR2 FQGNSA. CDR3 size: 15 residues. The V gene lost 1 base and the J gene lost 7 bases, with 14 bases spanning the gap. The CDR3 sequence: CASSLGGSGSQPQHF. In DNA, the CDR3 is TGTGCCAGCAGCTTAGGTGGGTCAGGGTCCCAGCCCCAGCATTTT.

This sequence joins TRBV7-6 and TRBJ2-2, with D possibly being TRBD1 or TRBD2 (6 bases each). The germline CDR1 and CDR2 sequences are SGHVS and FNYEAQ. Trimming left V 5 bases short and J 2 bases short, with 15 bases between. The CDR3 is 16 residues long. CDR3 protein: CASSLLGGSNTGELFF. The CDR3 region has the DNA TGTGCCAGCAGCCTTCTGGGGGGCTCCAACACCGGGGAGCTGTTTTTT.

The chain recombines TRBV28 with TRBJ2-7, with TRBD2 matching 13 bases. This CDR3 has 16 amino acids. V shed 4 bases and J 2 bases; nucleotides not matched to a gene: 5. Germline lookup yields CDR1 MDHEN and CDR2 SYDVKM. The CDR3 sequence: CASSSAGTSGAYEQYF. The CDR3 nucleotides are TGTGCCAGCAGTTCCGCCGGGACTAGCGGGGCCTACGAGCAGTACTTC.

This clone is a singleton in its sample. V usage is TRBV11-3 and J usage is TRBJ2-5, with 7 bases fitting TRBD1. The V gene end was trimmed by 5 bases and the J gene end by 4 bases; junction bases not matched to a gene: 4. Germline V gene sequence: CDR1 SGHNT, CDR2 YENEEA. The length of the CDR3 is 13 residues. The CDR3 DNA follows: TGTGCCAGCAGCGGGACAGCGCGAGAGACCCAGTACTTC. It encodes CASSGTARETQYF.

The chain recombines TRBV2 with TRBJ1-5; D call uncertain. CDR1 and CDR2 (germline): SNHLY, FYNNEI. The CDR3 has 15 amino acids. The V gene lost 3 bases and the J gene lost 10 bases, with 19 bases spanning the gap. The CDR3 region is CASSDFILLRYPQHF. CDR3 coding DNA: TGTGCCAGCAGTGATTTTATCCTTCTTAGGTACCCCCAGCATTTT.

The chain has TRBV7-7 and TRBJ2-5; 7 positions agree with TRBD2. The junction had 6 bases not matched to a gene; V was cut back by 5 bases and J by 3 bases. The length of the CDR3 is 14 residues. The germline V gene has CDR1 SSHAT and CDR2 FNYEAQ (reference sequence). CDR3 bases: TGTGCCAGCAGCCCAGGACTAGTCGAAGAGACCCAGTACTTC. Amino acids: CASSPGLVEETQYF.

The J gene is TRBJ2-5, the V gene TRBV5-8, with D uncertain. The J call may be faulty, since TRBJ2-7 better matches the DNA end. In germline, CDR1 is SGHTS, CDR2 YDEGEE. The CDR3 has 11 residues. The chain's CDR3 is CASSLGHEQYF. CDR3 DNA sequence: TGTGCCAGCAGCTTGGGGCACGAGCAGTACTTC.